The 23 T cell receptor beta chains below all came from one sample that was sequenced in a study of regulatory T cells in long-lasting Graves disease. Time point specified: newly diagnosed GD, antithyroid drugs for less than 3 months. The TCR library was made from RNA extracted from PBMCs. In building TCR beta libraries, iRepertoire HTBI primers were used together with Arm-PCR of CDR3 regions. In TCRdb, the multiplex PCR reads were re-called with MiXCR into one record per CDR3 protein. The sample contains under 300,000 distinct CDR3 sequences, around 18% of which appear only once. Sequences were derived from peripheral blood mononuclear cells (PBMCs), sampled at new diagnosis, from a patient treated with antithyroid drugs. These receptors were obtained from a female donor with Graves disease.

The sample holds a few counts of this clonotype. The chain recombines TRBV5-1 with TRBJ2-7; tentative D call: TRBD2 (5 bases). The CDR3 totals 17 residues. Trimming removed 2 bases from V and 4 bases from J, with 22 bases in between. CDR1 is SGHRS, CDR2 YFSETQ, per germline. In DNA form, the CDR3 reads TGCGCCAGCAGCTTATTACAGCTAGCCCCCCCTAATTACGAGCAGTACTTC. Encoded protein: CASSLLQLAPPNYEQYF.

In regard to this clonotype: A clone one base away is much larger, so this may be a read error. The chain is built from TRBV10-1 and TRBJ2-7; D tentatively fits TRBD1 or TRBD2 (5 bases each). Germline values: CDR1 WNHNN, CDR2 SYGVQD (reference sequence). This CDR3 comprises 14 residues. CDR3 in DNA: TGCGCCAGCAGTGCGGCGGGCAGAGGGGATACGAAGTATTTT. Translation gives CASSAAGRGDTKYF.

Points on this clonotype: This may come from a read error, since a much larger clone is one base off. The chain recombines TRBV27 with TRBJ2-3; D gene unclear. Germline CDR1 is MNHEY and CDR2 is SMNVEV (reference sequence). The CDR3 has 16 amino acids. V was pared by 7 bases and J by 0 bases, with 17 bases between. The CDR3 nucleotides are TGTGCCAGCAAGGGCTACCTCCGATCTAGCACAGATACGCAGTATTTT. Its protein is CASKGYLRSSTDTQYF.

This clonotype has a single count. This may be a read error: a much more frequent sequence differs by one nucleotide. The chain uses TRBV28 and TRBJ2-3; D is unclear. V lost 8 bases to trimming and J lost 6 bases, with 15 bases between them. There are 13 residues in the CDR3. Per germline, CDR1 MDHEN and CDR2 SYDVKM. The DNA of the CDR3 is TGTGCCAGCGGTTCGCCAGCCGGGGATACGCAGTATTTT. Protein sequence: CASGSPAGDTQYF.

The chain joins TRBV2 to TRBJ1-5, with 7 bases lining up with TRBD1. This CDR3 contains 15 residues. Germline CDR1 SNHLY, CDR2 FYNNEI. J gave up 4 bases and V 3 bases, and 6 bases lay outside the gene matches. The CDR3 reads CASSEIGTDNQPQHF. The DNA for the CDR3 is TGTGCCAGCAGTGAGATTGGGACAGATAATCAGCCCCAGCATTTT.

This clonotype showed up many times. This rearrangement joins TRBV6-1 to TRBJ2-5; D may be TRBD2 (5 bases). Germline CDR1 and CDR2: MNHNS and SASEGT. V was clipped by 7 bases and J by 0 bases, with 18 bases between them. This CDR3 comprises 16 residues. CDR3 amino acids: CASTDPGWLDQETQYF. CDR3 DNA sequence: TGTGCCAGCACCGATCCGGGGTGGCTCGACCAAGAGACCCAGTACTTC.

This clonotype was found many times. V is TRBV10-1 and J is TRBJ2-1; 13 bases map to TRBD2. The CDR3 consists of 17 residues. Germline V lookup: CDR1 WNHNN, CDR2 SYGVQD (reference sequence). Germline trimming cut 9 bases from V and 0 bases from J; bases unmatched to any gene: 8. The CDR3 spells CASSGLAGPPSYNEQFF. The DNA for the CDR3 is TGCGCCAGTTCGGGACTAGCGGGACCACCCTCCTACAATGAGCAGTTCTTC.

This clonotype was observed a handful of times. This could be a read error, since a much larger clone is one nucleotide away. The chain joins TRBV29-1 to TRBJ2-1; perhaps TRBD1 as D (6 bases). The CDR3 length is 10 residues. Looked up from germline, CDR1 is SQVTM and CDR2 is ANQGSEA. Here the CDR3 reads CSVGDNGQFF. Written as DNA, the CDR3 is TGCAGCGTTGGGGACAATGGGCAGTTCTTC.

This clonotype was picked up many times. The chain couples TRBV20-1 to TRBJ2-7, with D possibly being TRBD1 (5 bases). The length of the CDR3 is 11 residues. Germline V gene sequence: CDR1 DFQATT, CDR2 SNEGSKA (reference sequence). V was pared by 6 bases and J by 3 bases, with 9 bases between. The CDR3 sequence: CSAPDSYEQYF. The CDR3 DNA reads TGCAGTGCCCCCGACAGCTACGAGCAGTACTTC.

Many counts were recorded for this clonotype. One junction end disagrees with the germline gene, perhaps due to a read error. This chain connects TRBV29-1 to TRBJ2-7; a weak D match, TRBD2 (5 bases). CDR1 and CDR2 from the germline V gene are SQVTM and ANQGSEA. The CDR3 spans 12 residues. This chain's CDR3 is CSVGPSSYAQYF. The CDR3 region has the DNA TGCAGCGTTGGACCTAGCAGCTACGCGCAGTACTTC.

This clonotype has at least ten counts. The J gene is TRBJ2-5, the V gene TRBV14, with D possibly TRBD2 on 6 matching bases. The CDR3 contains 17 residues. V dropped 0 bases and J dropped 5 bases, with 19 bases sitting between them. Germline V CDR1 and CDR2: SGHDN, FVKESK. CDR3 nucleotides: TGTGCCAGCAGCCAAGATGGGGGGAGATCTTTGGGGGAGACCCAGTACTTC. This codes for CASSQDGGRSLGETQYF.

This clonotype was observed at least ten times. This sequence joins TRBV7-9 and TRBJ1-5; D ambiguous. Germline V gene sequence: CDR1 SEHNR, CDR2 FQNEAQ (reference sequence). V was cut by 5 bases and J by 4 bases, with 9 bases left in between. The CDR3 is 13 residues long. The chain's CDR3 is CASSLDGNQPQHF. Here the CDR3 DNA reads TGTGCCAGCAGCCTAGACGGAAATCAGCCCCAGCATTTT. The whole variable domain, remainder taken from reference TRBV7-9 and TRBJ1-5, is DTGVSQNPRHKITKRGQNVTFRCDPISEHNRLYWYRQTLGQGPEFLTYFQNEAQLEKSRLLSDRFSAERPKGSFSTLEIQRTEQGDSAMYLCASSLDGNQPQHFGDGTRLSIL.

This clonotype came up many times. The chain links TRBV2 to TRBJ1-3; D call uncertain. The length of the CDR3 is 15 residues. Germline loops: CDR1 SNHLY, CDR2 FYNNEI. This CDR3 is CAILPSGYSGNTIYF. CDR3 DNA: TGTGCTATACTACCGTCAGGCTACTCTGGAAACACCATATATTTT.

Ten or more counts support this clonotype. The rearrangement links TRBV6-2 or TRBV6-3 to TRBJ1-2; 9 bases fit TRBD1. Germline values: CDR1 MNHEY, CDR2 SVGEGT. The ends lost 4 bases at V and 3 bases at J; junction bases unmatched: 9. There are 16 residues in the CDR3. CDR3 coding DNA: TGTGCCAGCAGTTCCAGGGACAGGGAGGTTGACTATGGCTACACCTTC. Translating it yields CASSSRDREVDYGYTF.

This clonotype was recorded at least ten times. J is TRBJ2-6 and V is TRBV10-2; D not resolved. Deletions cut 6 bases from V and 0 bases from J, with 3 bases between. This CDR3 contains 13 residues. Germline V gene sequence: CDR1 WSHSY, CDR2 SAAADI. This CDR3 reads CASRYSGANVLTF. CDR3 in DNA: TGCGCCAGCAGGTACTCTGGGGCCAACGTCCTGACTTTC.

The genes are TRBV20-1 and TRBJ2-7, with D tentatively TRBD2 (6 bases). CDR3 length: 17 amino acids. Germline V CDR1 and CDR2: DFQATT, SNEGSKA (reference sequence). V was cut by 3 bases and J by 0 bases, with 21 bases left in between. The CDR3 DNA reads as TGCAGTGCTAGTCCCTTAGCCGGGACTCCTAGCTCCTACGAGCAGTACTTC. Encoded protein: CSASPLAGTPSSYEQYF.

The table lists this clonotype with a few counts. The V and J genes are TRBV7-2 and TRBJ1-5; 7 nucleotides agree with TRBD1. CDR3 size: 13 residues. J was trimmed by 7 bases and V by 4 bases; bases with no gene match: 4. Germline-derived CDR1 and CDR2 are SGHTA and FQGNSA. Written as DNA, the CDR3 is TGTGCCAGCAGCTCACAGGGGTTACAGCCCCAGCATTTT. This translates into CASSSQGLQPQHF.

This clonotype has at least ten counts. This CDR3 reads CASSFWAKRTSGELFF. Written as DNA, the CDR3 is TGTGCCAGCAGCTTTTGGGCTAAAAGGACGTCCGGGGAGCTGTTTTTT. The chain uses TRBV5-4 and TRBJ2-2; D remains unclear. The V end was cut by 2 bases, the J end by 6 bases, with 17 bases between. This CDR3 has 16 amino acids. Germline values: CDR1 SGHNT, CDR2 YYREEE (reference sequence). The complete variable domain, with remaining parts taken from reference TRBV5-4 and TRBJ2-2, reads ETGVTQSPTHLIKTRGQQVTLRCSSQSGHNTVSWYQQALGQGPQFIFQYYREEENGRGNFPPRFSGLQFPNYSSELNVNALELDDSALYLCASSFWAKRTSGELFFGEGSRLTVL.

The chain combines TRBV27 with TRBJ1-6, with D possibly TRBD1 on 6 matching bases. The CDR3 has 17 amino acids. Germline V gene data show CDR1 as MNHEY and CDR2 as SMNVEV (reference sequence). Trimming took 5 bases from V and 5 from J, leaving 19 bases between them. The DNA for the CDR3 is TGTGCCAGCAGTCTCGTTTCCGGGGGGCGACATAATTCACCCCTCCACTTT. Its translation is CASSLVSGGRHNSPLHF.

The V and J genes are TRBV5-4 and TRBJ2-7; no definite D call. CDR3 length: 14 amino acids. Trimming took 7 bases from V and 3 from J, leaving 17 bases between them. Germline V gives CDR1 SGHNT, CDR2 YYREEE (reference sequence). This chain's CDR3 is CASGSLAASYEQYF. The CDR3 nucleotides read TGTGCCAGCGGATCTTTGGCGGCTAGCTACGAGCAGTACTTC.

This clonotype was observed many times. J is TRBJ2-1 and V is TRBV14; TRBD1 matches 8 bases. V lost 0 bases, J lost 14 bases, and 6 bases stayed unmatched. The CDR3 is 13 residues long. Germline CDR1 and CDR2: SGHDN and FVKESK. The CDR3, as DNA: TGTGCCAGCAGCCAAGATTTGCAGGGGGCGAAGTTCTTC. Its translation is CASSQDLQGAKFF. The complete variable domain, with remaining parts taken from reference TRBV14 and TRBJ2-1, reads EAGVTQFPSHSVIEKGQTVTLRCDPISGHDNLYWYRRVMGKEIKFLLHFVKESKQDESGMPNNRFLAERTGGTYSTLKVQPAELEDSGVYFCASSQDLQGAKFFGPGTRLTVL.

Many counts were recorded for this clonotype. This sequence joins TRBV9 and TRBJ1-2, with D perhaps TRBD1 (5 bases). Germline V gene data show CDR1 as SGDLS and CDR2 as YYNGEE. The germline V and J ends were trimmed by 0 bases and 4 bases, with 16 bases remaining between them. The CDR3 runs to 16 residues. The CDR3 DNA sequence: TGTGCCAGCAGCGTAGGCAGCCGGGGCAGGGCCTATGGCTACACCTTC. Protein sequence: CASSVGSRGRAYGYTF.

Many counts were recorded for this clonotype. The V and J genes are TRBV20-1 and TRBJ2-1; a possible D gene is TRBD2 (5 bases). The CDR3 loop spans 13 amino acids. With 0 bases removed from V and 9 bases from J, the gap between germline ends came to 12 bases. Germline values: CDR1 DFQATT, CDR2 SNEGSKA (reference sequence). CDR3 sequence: CSAREWEFAEQFF. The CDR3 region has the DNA TGCAGTGCTAGAGAGTGGGAGTTCGCTGAGCAGTTCTTC.